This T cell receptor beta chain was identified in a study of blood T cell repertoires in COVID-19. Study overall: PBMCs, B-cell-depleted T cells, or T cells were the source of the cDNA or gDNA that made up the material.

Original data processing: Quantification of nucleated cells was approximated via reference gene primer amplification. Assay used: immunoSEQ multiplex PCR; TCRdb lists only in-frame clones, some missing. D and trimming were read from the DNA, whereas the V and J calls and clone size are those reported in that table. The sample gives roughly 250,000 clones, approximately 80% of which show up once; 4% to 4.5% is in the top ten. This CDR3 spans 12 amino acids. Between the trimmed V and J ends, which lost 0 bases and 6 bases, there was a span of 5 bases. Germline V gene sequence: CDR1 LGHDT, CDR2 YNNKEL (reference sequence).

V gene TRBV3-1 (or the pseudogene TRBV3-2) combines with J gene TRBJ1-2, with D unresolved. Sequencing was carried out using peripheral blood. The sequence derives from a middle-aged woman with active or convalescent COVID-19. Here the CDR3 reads CASSQERHGYTF. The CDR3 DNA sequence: TGTGCCAGCAGCCAAGAGAGGCATGGCTACACCTTC.